The T cell receptor beta chain described here comes from a study of blood T cell repertoires in COVID-19. Study details: Sites in the United States, Italy and Spain provided acute and convalescent COVID-19 samples.

Sequenced by immunoSEQ multiplex PCR; TCRdb stores in-frame clones only, minus some. This sample carries 75,000 to 80,000 clones, about 87% of them seen once, and the ten largest clones take approximately 9.7%. CDR3 length: 14 residues. The V and J ends lost 10 bases and 2 bases respectively, with 17 bases between them. Germline CDR1 reads MGHDK; CDR2 reads SYGVNS. V and J are TRBV25-1 and TRBJ1-2, with D hard to call. The source is a human donor in a cohort sampled during active COVID-19. Sequenced material: peripheral blood. The CDR3 DNA is TGTGCCACTAGGAGGTCGGCCAGCAACTATGGCTACACCTTC. Translation: CATRRSASNYGYTF.